Below are 31 T cell receptor beta chains sequenced from a single sample in a study of blood T cells in healthy people across ages. Next came a second PCR, run for about 7 to 12 cycles, which used a sample-barcoded 5' primer along with a J-beta primer mix. TCRdb recomputed calls from the 5' RACE reads with MiXCR, one row per CDR3 protein. Of hundreds of thousands of distinct CDR3 sequences in the sample, about 43% are singletons; the top ten hold about 30%. Sequencing was done on a sample of blood. Receptors originate from an elderly man in good health.

In this sample, this clonotype turned up a few times. The CDR3 DNA reads as TGCAGTGCTGACCAGGGGGCCTACGAGCAGTACTTC. It specifies CSADQGAYEQYF. This sequence joins TRBV20-1 and TRBJ2-7, with 7 nucleotides matching TRBD1. CDR1 and CDR2 from the germline V gene are DFQATT and SNEGSKA (reference sequence). After removal of 5 bases from V and 2 bases from J, the junction contained 3 bases not matched to a gene. The CDR3 has 12 amino acids.

In this sample, this clonotype turned up many times. This chain links TRBV24-1 with TRBJ2-3; 13 nucleotides align to TRBD2. The CDR3 runs 17 residues. J was trimmed by 0 bases and V by 5 bases; bases with no gene match: 4. Germline V gene lookup returns CDR1 KGHDR and CDR2 SFDVKD. DNA for the CDR3: TGTGCCACCAGTGGACTAGCGGGAGGCCCTAGCACAGATACGCAGTATTTT. Translated, it gives CATSGLAGGPSTDTQYF.

This clonotype appeared many times. This may come from a read error, since a much larger clone is one base off. CDR3 loop: CASSRQGSYNEQYF. CDR3 in DNA: TGTGCCAGCAGTCGACAGGGGTCCTACAATGAGCAGTACTTC. The V and J genes are TRBV6-2 or TRBV6-3 and TRBJ2-1, with TRBD1 matching over 8 bases. The J call is in doubt because the DNA end fits TRBJ2-7 better. Germline assignment: CDR1 MNHEY and CDR2 SVGEGT. This CDR3 contains 14 residues.

This clonotype was found a few times. The chain recombines TRBV6-6 with TRBJ2-7; maybe TRBD1 (6 bases). This CDR3 has 13 residues. Germline values: CDR1 MNHNY, CDR2 SVGAGI (reference sequence). Trimming cost V 7 bases and J 1 base, with 11 bases left between them. CDR3 bases: TGTGCCAGCACCCCGGACAGTTCCTACGAGCAGTACTTC. Translation: CASTPDSSYEQYF.

This chain connects TRBV27 to TRBJ2-7; 15 bases match TRBD2. Germline V gives CDR1 MNHEY, CDR2 SMNVEV (reference sequence). The junction had 15 bases not matched to a gene; V was cut back by 3 bases and J by 3 bases. The CDR3 length is 20 residues. CDR3 nucleotides: TGTGCCAGCAGTTTTAGTGCCCCAGGACTAGCGGGGGGGCTCAGCTACGAGCAGTACTTC. Its protein product is CASSFSAPGLAGGLSYEQYF.

The chain combines TRBV20-1 with TRBJ1-5, with D perhaps matching TRBD1 (5 bases). Germline V lookup: CDR1 DFQATT, CDR2 SNEGSKA (reference sequence). This CDR3 has 14 residues. The V end lost 6 bases, the J end lost 6 bases, and 18 bases lay between the germline ends. CDR3 sequence: CSASPLEGLQPQHF. The CDR3 DNA reads as TGCAGTGCCTCACCCTTGGAGGGGCTTCAGCCCCAGCATTTT.

This chain links TRBV9 with TRBJ1-2; maybe TRBD1 (5 bases). V was clipped by 3 bases and J by 4 bases, with 13 bases between them. The CDR3 covers 14 residues. CDR1 SGDLS and CDR2 YYNGEE come from the germline V gene. In DNA, the CDR3 is TGTGCCAGCAGCGCAGCTGGGGGGGGCTATGGCTACACCTTC. Its protein is CASSAAGGGYGYTF.

The chain joins TRBV4-1 to TRBJ2-5; D call uncertain. The tail of the sequence fits TRBJ2-7 better, so the J call may be wrong. Germline loops: CDR1 MGHRA, CDR2 YSYEKL. The length of the CDR3 is 15 residues. As DNA, the CDR3 is TGCGCCAGCAGCCAAGGCTACAGTGGTTCCTACGAGCAGTACTTC. Its protein product is CASSQGYSGSYEQYF.

The V and J genes are TRBV5-6 and TRBJ1-6, with D possibly matching TRBD1 (6 bases). V lost 2 bases, J lost 1 base, and 16 bases lay in between. The CDR3 runs to 18 residues. Per the germline V gene, CDR1 is SGHDT and CDR2 is YYEEEE. As DNA, the CDR3 is TGTGCCAGCAGCTTTGGGACCGACAGGTCATCCTATAATTCACCCCTCCACTTT. Protein: CASSFGTDRSSYNSPLHF.

The chain uses TRBV4-2 and TRBJ2-1; D is ambiguous. Germline CDR1 reads LGHNA; CDR2 reads YNFKEQ. Trimming shortened V by 0 bases and J by 5 bases, and 5 bases separated the two germline ends. This CDR3 region has 13 residues. This chain's CDR3 is CASSQDQNNEQFF. The CDR3 DNA follows: TGTGCCAGCAGCCAAGATCAGAACAATGAGCAGTTCTTC.

The rearrangement links TRBV4-1 to TRBJ2-5; 9 bases match TRBD1. The CDR3 loop spans 13 amino acids. V shed 0 bases and J 11 bases; nucleotides not matched to a gene: 4. Germline lookup yields CDR1 MGHRA and CDR2 YSYEKL. The CDR3 nucleotides are TGCGCCAGCAGCCAAGATTGGGACAGGGAGCAGTACTTC. Translated: CASSQDWDREQYF.

Only a few counts were recorded for this clonotype. Compared with germline, one end of the junction differs, possibly owing to a read error. This sequence joins TRBV7-7 and TRBJ2-1; possibly TRBD2 for D (5 bases). The germline V gene has CDR1 SSHAT and CDR2 FNYEAQ (reference sequence). The CDR3 is 14 amino acids. For the CDR3, the DNA is TGTGCTAGCAGCTTAGGAGGCAGATACAATGAGCAGTTCTTC. Translating it yields CASSLGGRYNEQFF.

The genes are TRBV4-1 and TRBJ2-7, with 13 nucleotides matching TRBD2. Germline V gene lookup returns CDR1 MGHRA and CDR2 YSYEKL. Trimming at V came to 3 bases and at J to 3 bases, leaving 5 bases not matched to a gene. CDR3 length equals 16 residues. Written as DNA, the CDR3 is TGCGCCAGCAGCCAGGGACTAGCGGGAAAGATCTACGAGCAGTACTTC. It specifies CASSQGLAGKIYEQYF.

This clonotype occurred once. V gene TRBV9 combines with J gene TRBJ2-7; 7 bases align to TRBD1. This CDR3 is 14 amino acids long. Germline V gives CDR1 SGDLS, CDR2 YYNGEE. The junction had 5 bases not matched to a gene; V was cut back by 0 bases and J by 5 bases. The CDR3 here is CASSVATGYDEQYF. CDR3 in DNA: TGTGCCAGCAGCGTAGCGACAGGGTACGACGAGCAGTACTTC. The entire variable domain, with the rest obtained from reference TRBV9 and TRBJ2-7, is as follows: DSGVTQTPKHLITATGQRVTLRCSPRSGDLSVYWYQQSLDQGLQFLIQYYNGEERAKGNILERFSAQQFPDLHSELNLSSLELGDSALYFCASSVATGYDEQYFGPGTRLTVT.

The chain uses TRBV5-1 and TRBJ2-3, with D perhaps TRBD1 (5 bases). Germline V gene data show CDR1 as SGHRS and CDR2 as YFSETQ. Trimming stripped 0 bases from V and 1 base from J, with 9 bases between. The length of the CDR3 is 15 residues. The CDR3 sequence: CASSLGQQGTDTQYF. In DNA, the CDR3 is TGCGCCAGCAGCTTGGGACAACAGGGCACAGATACGCAGTATTTT.

There are a few counts of this clonotype. The genes are TRBV6-6 and TRBJ1-5; no definite D call. CDR1 and CDR2 (germline): MNHNY, SVGAGI (reference sequence). The CDR3 is 13 amino acids. Trimming stripped 7 bases from V and 1 base from J, with 8 bases between. CDR3 nucleotides: TGTGCCAGCACCCCTATAAGCAATCAGCCCCAGCATTTT. It translates to CASTPISNQPQHF.

As concerns this clonotype: This may be a read error, as it is one base from a much larger clone. The genes are TRBV7-8 and TRBJ2-3, with a possible D match to TRBD1 (6 bases). Looked up from germline, CDR1 is SGHVS and CDR2 is FQNEAQ. The germline V and J ends were trimmed by 8 bases and 10 bases, with 13 bases remaining between them. This CDR3 spans 11 amino acids. As DNA, the CDR3 is TGTGCCAGCGGGTTGGGGGCTGCGCAGTATTTT. Amino acid sequence: CASGLGAAQYF.

The sample holds a few counts of this clonotype. The rearrangement joins TRBV6-2 or TRBV6-3 to TRBJ1-2; D remains unclear. CDR1 and CDR2 (germline): MNHEY, SVGEGT. Trimming took off 2 bases at V and 7 bases at J, with 8 bases between the two ends. The CDR3 spans 12 residues. This CDR3 reads CASSYEGCGYTF. CDR3 nucleotide sequence: TGTGCCAGCAGTTACGAAGGGTGTGGCTACACCTTC.

The gene calls are TRBV24-1 and TRBJ2-1; 7 nucleotides line up with TRBD2. TRBJ2-7 explains the end of the DNA better; the J call may be wrong. CDR3 length equals 12 residues. Germline V gives CDR1 KGHDR, CDR2 SFDVKD. CDR3 nucleotide sequence: TGTGCCACCAGTGCGGGGGGTTTCGAGCAGTACTTC. It is translated as CATSAGGFEQYF.

The rearrangement links TRBV24-1 to TRBJ2-1, with TRBD2 matching over 10 bases. Trimming at V came to 2 bases and at J to 6 bases, leaving 0 bases not matched to a gene. This CDR3 comprises 14 residues. Germline loops: CDR1 KGHDR, CDR2 SFDVKD. Here the CDR3 reads CATSDWTSGNEQFF. In nucleotides, the CDR3 is TGTGCCACCAGTGATTGGACTAGCGGCAATGAGCAGTTCTTC.

This chain connects TRBV4-3 to TRBJ2-1; 13 bases fit TRBD2. The CDR3 loop spans 21 amino acids. V trimming: 4 bases; J trimming: 0 bases; junction bases outside the gene matches: 15. Germline V gene lookup returns CDR1 LGHNA and CDR2 YSLEER. CDR3 sequence: CASSLRDPGLAGTSSYNEQFF. DNA for the CDR3: TGCGCCAGCAGCCTCCGAGATCCGGGACTAGCGGGGACCAGCTCCTACAATGAGCAGTTCTTC.

The rearrangement links TRBV5-5 to TRBJ1-5; 11 positions agree with TRBD1. This CDR3 comprises 16 residues. Germline assignment: CDR1 SGHKS and CDR2 YYEKEE (reference sequence). V was clipped by 3 bases and J by 6 bases; unmatched bases: 8. CDR3 sequence (DNA): TGTGCCAGCAGCTCGACTTCCGGACAGGGGGCTCAGCCCCAGCATTTT. This gives the protein CASSSTSGQGAQPQHF.

CDR3 amino acids: CASSSRAGGGETQYF. The CDR3 DNA sequence: TGTGCCAGCAGCTCCCGAGCGGGGGGCGGGGAGACCCAGTACTTC. This chain joins TRBV7-7 and TRBJ2-5; 9 bases line up with TRBD2. CDR3 length: 15 residues. The germline gives CDR1 SSHAT, CDR2 FNYEAQ (reference sequence). The ends lost 4 bases at V and 5 bases at J; junction bases unmatched: 8.

The chain links TRBV5-1 to TRBJ1-2; D may be TRBD1 (6 bases). CDR1 and CDR2 from the germline V gene are SGHRS and YFSETQ. The germline V and J ends were trimmed by 4 bases and 8 bases, with 15 bases remaining between them. CDR3 size: 13 residues. The CDR3 bases are TGCGCCAGCAGCCAGGAGGGGGACGGCGGCTACACCTTC. It translates to CASSQEGDGGYTF.

The sample holds a few counts of this clonotype. The chain has TRBV15 and TRBJ1-3; D is ambiguous. CDR3 length: 13 residues. Trimming pared 0 bases from V and 3 bases from J, leaving 3 bases between. Germline CDR1 is LNHNV and CDR2 is YYDKDF (reference sequence). In DNA, the CDR3 is TGTGCCACCAGCAGAGATTTTGGAAACACCATATATTTT. Protein product: CATSRDFGNTIYF.

V and J are TRBV5-1 and TRBJ2-1; D may be TRBD2 (8 bases). Looked up from germline, CDR1 is SGHRS and CDR2 is YFSETQ. V was shortened by 4 bases and J by 7 bases, with 15 bases between the two germline ends. The CDR3 covers 14 residues. DNA of the CDR3: TGCGCCAGCAGCCGGGAGGGGGCAGATAATGAGCAGTTCTTC. Translated: CASSREGADNEQFF.

V is TRBV15 and J is TRBJ2-7; D unresolved. Germline values: CDR1 LNHNV, CDR2 YYDKDF (reference sequence). CDR3 length equals 15 residues. V lost 1 base to trimming and J lost 0 bases, with 10 bases between them. The CDR3 sequence: CATSRAGIFSYEQYF. The CDR3 nucleotides are TGTGCCACCAGCAGAGCTGGGATTTTCTCCTACGAGCAGTACTTC.

The chain recombines TRBV15 with TRBJ2-7; D is unclear. Trimming removed 1 base from V and 6 bases from J, with 16 bases in between. This CDR3 region has 15 residues. The V gene's germline CDR1 is LNHNV and CDR2 YYDKDF (reference sequence). The CDR3 coding sequence is TGTGCCACCAGCAGAGGTGGGATCTACATTTCCGAGCAGTACTTC. Translated, it gives CATSRGGIYISEQYF.

The chain carries TRBV7-6 and TRBJ2-3; a possible D gene is TRBD1 (5 bases). Germline-derived CDR1 and CDR2 are SGHVS and FNYEAQ. Between the trimmed V and J ends, which lost 2 bases and 1 base, there was a span of 7 bases. This CDR3 contains 14 residues. The CDR3 DNA follows: TGTGCCAGCAGCTTACGCAGGGGCACAGATACGCAGTATTTT. Translated: CASSLRRGTDTQYF. The whole variable domain, remainder taken from reference TRBV7-6 and TRBJ2-3, is GAGVSQSPRYKVTKRGQDVALRCDPISGHVSLYWYRQALGQGPEFLTYFNYEAQQDKSGLPNDRFSAERPEGSISTLTIQRTEQRDSAMYRCASSLRRGTDTQYFGPGTRLTVL.

The chain combines TRBV2 with TRBJ1-2; D unclear. Per germline, CDR1 SNHLY and CDR2 FYNNEI. There are 11 residues in the CDR3. The V gene lost 3 bases and the J gene lost 5 bases, with 4 bases spanning the gap. DNA for the CDR3: TGTGCCAGCAGTGATATTTATGGCTACACCTTC. Protein: CASSDIYGYTF.

This chain links TRBV5-6 with TRBJ2-1; D is uncertain. This CDR3 contains 15 residues. V shed 2 bases and J shed 3 bases, with 12 bases lying between them. The germline V gene has CDR1 SGHDT and CDR2 YYEEEE. This CDR3 is CASSFDPVNYNEQFF. The CDR3 coding sequence is TGTGCCAGCAGCTTTGATCCAGTTAACTACAATGAGCAGTTCTTC.